The 21 T cell receptor delta chains below come from one sample, sequenced in a study of γδ T cells in repeated Plasmodium falciparum infection. Flow sorting of PBMC yielded separate Vgamma9/Vdelta2+ and Vdelta2-negative gammadelta T cell populations for bulk repertoire analysis. TCRdb redid clone calling on the multiplex PCR reads using CATT. The table records 70,000 to 95,000 delta-chain clones, roughly 1.4% of them present only once. Sequencing was done on a sample of gamma-delta T cells from blood. The receptors originated from a pool of human donors (malaria-infected and uninfected, not separated).

This clone was counted only a few times. A far larger clone is one base from this, pointing to a likely read error. The sample has other DNA sequences that encode this CDR3 too. This sequence joins TRDV1 and TRDJ1, with 9 bases identical to TRDD3. CDR3 length equals 21 residues. Germline CDR1 is TSWWSYY and CDR2 is QGS. CDR3 region: CALGELPGRLNAGGWGDKLIF. In DNA, the CDR3 is TGTGCCCTTGGGGAACTTCCTGGTAGATTGAATGCTGGGGGATGGGGCGATAAACTCATCTTT.

Ten or more counts support this clone. Other nucleotide sequences from this sample produce the same CDR3. This chain links TRAV38-2/DV8 with TRDJ1; 8 bases align to TRDD2. The CDR3 covers 20 residues. The V and J ends lost 4 bases and 0 bases, in that order; junction bases with no gene match: 20. Germline V gene sequence: CDR1 TSESDYY, CDR2 QEAYKQQN. The CDR3 nucleotides are TGTGCTTATAGGGGCCGACTTCCTACCGAATTAGGATTCTACACCGATAAACTCATCTTT. Translating it yields CAYRGRLPTELGFYTDKLIF.

This clone showed up many times. TCRdb's entry gives the protein of a much larger clone, which mismatches this DNA's translation at residue 5, likely from a read error; the protein reported here is translated from the DNA. The V and J genes are TRDV1 and TRDJ1, with 8 bases fitting TRDD3. The CDR3 consists of 16 residues. After removal of 8 bases from V and 1 base from J, the junction contained 12 bases not matched to a gene. Germline-derived CDR1 and CDR2 are TSWWSYY and QGS. The CDR3 sequence: CALRRWGIYGTDKLIF. The CDR3 DNA reads as TGTGCTCTTAGGAGATGGGGGATTTATGGCACCGATAAACTCATCTTT.

This clone has just a few counts. This sequence is one base from a far larger clone and is likely a read error. The same CDR3 is also encoded by other DNA sequences in this sample. This rearrangement joins TRAV38-2/DV8 to TRDJ1, with TRDD3 matching 12 bases. No J gene was available from TCRdb, and it was assigned here by a germline match of the DNA. Germline V gene sequence: CDR1 TSESDYY, CDR2 QEAYKQQN. The CDR3 has 24 amino acids. CDR3 sequence (DNA): TGTGCTTATAGGAGCGGGCCTTCCTACGACTACTGGGGGATACTGAAGGGGTACACCGACAAACTCATCTTT. This sequence encodes CAYRSGPSYDYWGILKGYTDKLIF.

Remarks on this clone: TCRdb shows a much larger clone's protein in place of this DNA's translation, and the two differ at residue 16, likely through a read error; the protein shown is translated from the DNA. The chain is built from TRDV1 and TRDJ2; TRDD3 aligns across 8 bases. The length of the CDR3 is 18 residues. Looked up from germline, CDR1 is TSWWSYY and CDR2 is QGS. The CDR3 spells CALGEVVRGIALTAQPFF. In nucleotides, the CDR3 is TGTGCTCTTGGGGAAGTAGTTAGGGGGATAGCTTTGACAGCACAACCCTTCTTT.

This clone was counted at least ten times. V is TRDV1 and J is TRDJ2; 9 bases fit TRDD3. After removal of 0 bases from V and 2 bases from J, the junction contained 13 bases not matched to a gene. The CDR3 is made up of 20 amino acids. Germline V CDR1 and CDR2: TSWWSYY, QGS. CDR3 sequence reads: CALGELGWWGYAGLTAQLFF. The DNA of the CDR3 is TGTGCTCTTGGGGAACTGGGTTGGTGGGGATACGCGGGGTTGACAGCACAACTCTTCTTT.

The J gene was not called, though the V gene is TRDV1; TRDD3, the table's D call, was not compared with the DNA. This CDR3 comprises 28 residues. CDR1 is TSWWSYY, CDR2 QGS, per germline. The CDR3 coding sequence is TGTGCTCTTGGGGAACTAGTCTCAAATGGCCTCGCCTCGAACACTGGGGGATACCCCCTTTGGACCACCGATAAACTCACCTTT. It codes for CALGELVSNGLASNTGGYPLWTTDKLTF.

The table lists this clone with a few counts. A read error likely explains why the TCRdb protein, taken from a much larger clone, differs from this DNA's translation at residue 13; the protein shown is translated from the DNA. V and J are TRDV2 and TRDJ1, with 8 nucleotides matching TRDD3. Germline lookup yields CDR1 GEAIGNYY and CDR2 EKD. The CDR3 covers 17 residues. CDR3 amino acids: CACDTVSGIRNTGKLIF. In DNA, the CDR3 is TGTGCCTGTGACACCGTCTCCGGGATACGAAACACCGGTAAACTCATCTTT.

This clone has more than one count but fewer than ten. A single base is all that separates this from a far larger clone, so a read error is likely. Other DNA sequences of this sample code for an identical CDR3. The chain is built from TRDV2 and TRDJ1; D is uncertain. The J gene was missing in TCRdb and was found by matching the end of the DNA to germline. Trimming shortened V by 0 bases and J by 2 bases, and 12 bases separated the two germline ends. The CDR3 sequence is 15 residues long. Germline-derived CDR1 and CDR2 are GEAIGNYY and EKD. DNA of the CDR3: TGTGCCTGTGACACCGTTGAAGAGGATACCGATAAACTCATCTTT. Its translation is CACDTVEEDTDKLIF.

A word on this clone: With a far larger clone one base away, a read error is the likely cause. Other DNA sequences from this sample encode an identical CDR3 as well. This rearrangement joins TRDV1 to TRDJ1; D is perhaps TRDD2 or TRDD3 (5 bases each). TCRdb leaves out the J gene; it was filled in here by matching the DNA to germline. There are 21 residues in the CDR3. The V gene's germline CDR1 is TSWWSYY and CDR2 QGS. The chain's CDR3 is CALGELGLLLLTGRYTDKLIF. CDR3 DNA: TGTGCTCTTGGGGAACTGGGCCTCCTCCTTCTTACGGGGAGGTACACTGATAAACTCATCTTT.

Worth noting for this clone: The likely explanation is a read error, given a far larger clone one base away. This CDR3 is also generated by other DNA sequences in the sample. The V gene is TRDV2; the J gene was not called; TRDD3 reflects the table's D call only, with no check against the DNA. The CDR3 sequence is 19 residues long. Germline CDR1 is GEAIGNYY and CDR2 is EKD. DNA of the CDR3: TGTGCCTGTGACATTGTCCTTCCTACCGGGGATACCCACACCGATAAACTTATCTTT. Translating gives CACDIVLPTGDTHTDKLIF.

This clone has a handful of counts. Given a far larger clone just one base away, this is likely a sequencing read error. This sequence joins TRDV1 and TRDJ1; 11 bases align to TRDD3. Matching the DNA to germline supplied the J gene, which TCRdb does not give. CDR1 is TSWWSYY and CDR2 is QGS in the germline V gene. V shed 3 bases and J 1 base; nucleotides not matched to a gene: 22. The CDR3 length is 22 residues. CDR3 DNA: TGTGCTCTTGGGGAGATTGGCCCGTACTGGGGGATATTGGCTAGGGTCACCGATAAACTCATCTTT. Its translation: CALGEIGPYWGILARVTDKLIF.

This clone was seen ten or more times. This sequence is one base from a far larger clone and is likely a read error. The sample contains more than one DNA sequence encoding this CDR3. V usage is TRDV1 and J usage is TRDJ1; unclear D gene. Germline values: CDR1 TSWWSYY, CDR2 QGS. The CDR3 covers 13 residues. The CDR3 here is CALGALTTDKLIF. The CDR3 DNA sequence: TGTGCTCTTGGGGCCCTAACCACCGACAAACTCATCTTT.

There are a few counts of this clone. This likely traces to a read error, being one base from a far larger clone. Within the sample, other DNA sequences also encode this same CDR3. The rearrangement uses TRDV1 and TRDJ1, with TRDD3 identical over 11 bases. CDR1 TSWWSYY and CDR2 QGS come from the germline V gene. The CDR3 runs to 23 residues. The CDR3 bases are TGTGCTCTTGGGGAACGGGCCTTCCGAATACTGGGGGATATGGAGGGGTACACCGATAAGCTCATCTTT. Its translation: CALGERAFRILGDMEGYTDKLIF.

This clone came up many times. The rearrangement uses TRDV2 and TRDJ1; 12 bases match TRDD3. In germline, CDR1 is GEAIGNYY, CDR2 EKD. This CDR3 is built from 24 residues. V lost 2 bases to trimming and J lost 1 base; unmatched junction nucleotides: 28. Here the CDR3 reads CACDSMDLLGDTGKRPEGTDKLIF. The CDR3 DNA is TGTGCCTGTGACAGCATGGACTTACTGGGGGATACTGGAAAAAGACCGGAGGGCACCGATAAACTCATCTTT.

This clone was observed a handful of times. This likely traces to a read error, being one base from a far larger clone. Other DNA variants within this sample encode the same CDR3. The CDR3 loop reads CAFSSRGFLIF. For the CDR3, the DNA is TGTGCCTTTTCCTCGAGGGGCTTCCTCATCTTT. The V gene corresponds to TRDV3; no J gene was called. CDR1 and CDR2 from the germline V gene are TVYSNPD and GDNSRS (reference sequence). CDR3 length equals 11 residues.

This clone was seen repeatedly, ten times or more. A much larger clonotype is one base distant, so this may be a read error. Other DNA sequences of this sample code for an identical CDR3. This rearrangement joins TRDV1 to TRDJ1; 12 bases match TRDD3. J lost 0 bases, V lost 3 bases, and 14 bases had no gene match. This CDR3 has 20 residues. The V gene's germline CDR1 is TSWWSYY and CDR2 QGS. DNA of the CDR3: TGTGCTCTTGGGGACCCACCACCCACTGGGGGATACCTGTACACCGATAAACTCATCTTT. It specifies CALGDPPPTGGYLYTDKLIF.

At least ten counts were recorded for this clone. The V call is TRDV1, the J call TRDJ1, with D tentatively TRDD3 (5 bases). No J gene was available from TCRdb, and it was assigned here by a germline match of the DNA. Deletions cut 1 base from V and 4 bases from J, with 22 bases between. CDR1 and CDR2 from the germline V gene are TSWWSYY and QGS. This CDR3 has 18 amino acids. The CDR3 reads CALGEPRVYWRFGDKLIF. The CDR3 DNA reads TGTGCTCTTGGGGAACCCCGCGTGTACTGGAGGTTCGGCGATAAACTCATCTTT.

This clone appeared a few times. A read error may explain this, as a much larger clone is one base away. The sample carries other DNA sequences with the same CDR3. The gene calls are TRDV1 and TRDJ1; 11 bases agree with TRDD3. In germline, CDR1 is TSWWSYY, CDR2 QGS. The CDR3 length is 18 residues. Written as DNA, the CDR3 is TGTGCTCTTGGGGAACTTCACAGTACTGGGGGATATACCGATAAACTCATCTTC. Encoded protein: CALGELHSTGGYTDKLIF.

The chain couples TRDV1 to TRDJ1; D may be TRDD3 (5 bases). Since TCRdb gives no J gene, matching the DNA to germline was used here to assign it. Germline V gene sequence: CDR1 TSWWSYY, CDR2 QGS. This CDR3 comprises 24 residues. Between the trimmed V and J ends, which lost 0 bases and 0 bases, there was a span of 35 bases. CDR3 nucleotide sequence: TGTGCTCTTGGGGAACTGTCTATCCCGGGGTATGCTGCAGGGATCCGGATCAACACCGATAAACTCATCTTT. Protein: CALGELSIPGYAAGIRINTDKLIF.

Details on this clone: TCRdb and the translated DNA give different amino acids at residue 6; the protein presented here is the one translated from the DNA. CDR3 protein: CALGDTISSLPNIWGMKGTDKLIF. CDR3 DNA sequence: TGTGCTCTTGGGGATACCATATCAAGCCTTCCTAATATCTGGGGGATGAAGGGCACCGATAAACTCATCTTT. The chain links TRDV1 to TRDJ1; weak D call: TRDD3 (9 bases). V was clipped by 3 bases and J by 1 base, with 39 bases between them. This CDR3 region has 24 residues. Per the germline V gene, CDR1 is TSWWSYY and CDR2 is QGS.